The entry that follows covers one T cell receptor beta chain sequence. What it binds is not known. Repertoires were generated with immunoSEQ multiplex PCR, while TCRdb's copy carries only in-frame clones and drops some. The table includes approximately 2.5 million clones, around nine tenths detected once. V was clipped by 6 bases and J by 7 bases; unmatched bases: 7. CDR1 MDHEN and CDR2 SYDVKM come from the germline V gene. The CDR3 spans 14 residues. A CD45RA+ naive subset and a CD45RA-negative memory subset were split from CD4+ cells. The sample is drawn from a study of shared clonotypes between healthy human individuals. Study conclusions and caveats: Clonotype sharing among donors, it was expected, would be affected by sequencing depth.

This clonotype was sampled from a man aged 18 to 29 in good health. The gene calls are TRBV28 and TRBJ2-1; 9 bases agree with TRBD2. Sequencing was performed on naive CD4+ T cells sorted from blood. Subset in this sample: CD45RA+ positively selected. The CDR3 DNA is TGTGCCAGCAGCCCGAGCGGGAGGACAAATGAGCAGTTCTTC. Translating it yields CASSPSGRTNEQFF. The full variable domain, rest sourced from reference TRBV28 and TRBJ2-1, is DVKVTQSSRYLVKRTGEKVFLECVQDMDHENMFWYRQDPGLGLRLIYFSYDVKMKEKGDIPEGYSVSREKKERFSLILESASTNQTSMYLCASSPSGRTNEQFFGPGTRLTVL.